This T cell receptor beta chain emerged from a study of cytomegalovirus exposure and HLA in healthy donors. A multiplex PCR was run with 60 Vbeta primers and 13 Jbeta primers. Assay: immunoSEQ multiplex PCR; the TCRdb copy retains only in-frame clones and omits some. The sample includes 70,000 or so clones, 75% to 85% seen only once; the top ten take roughly 8%. The CDR3 sequence is 15 residues long. CDR1 is MNHNS, CDR2 SASEGT, per germline. The V end was cut by 1 base, the J end by 0 bases, with 9 bases between. Sequenced input: PBMCs. The receptor comes from a man aged 18-30 years in good health and CMV-seropositive. The chain uses TRBV6-1 and TRBJ1-1; D gene uncertain. In nucleotides, the CDR3 is TGTGCCAGCAGTGAAGAAAGAGGGTTGAACACTGAAGCTTTCTTT. Its protein is CASSEERGLNTEAFF.